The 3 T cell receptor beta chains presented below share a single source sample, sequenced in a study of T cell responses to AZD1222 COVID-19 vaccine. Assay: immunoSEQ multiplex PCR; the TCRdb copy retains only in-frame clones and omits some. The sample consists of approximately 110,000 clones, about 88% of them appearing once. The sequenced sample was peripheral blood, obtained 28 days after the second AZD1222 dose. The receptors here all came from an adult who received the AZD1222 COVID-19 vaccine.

In DNA form, the CDR3 reads TGTGCCTGGAGTCCCGGGACCGTCGTCTCCTACGAGCAGTACTTC. This sequence encodes CAWSPGTVVSYEQYF. The rearrangement uses TRBV30 and TRBJ2-7; D could derive from TRBD1 or TRBD2 (5 bases each). The germline V gene has CDR1 GTSNPN and CDR2 SVGIG (reference sequence). Trimming stripped 2 bases from V and 0 bases from J, with 14 bases between. This CDR3 is built from 15 residues.

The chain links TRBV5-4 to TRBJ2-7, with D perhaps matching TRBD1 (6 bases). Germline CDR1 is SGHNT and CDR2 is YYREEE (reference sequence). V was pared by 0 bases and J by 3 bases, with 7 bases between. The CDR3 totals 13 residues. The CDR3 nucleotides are TGTGCCAGCAGCTTGGACAGGGTCTACGAGCAGTACTTC. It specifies CASSLDRVYEQYF.

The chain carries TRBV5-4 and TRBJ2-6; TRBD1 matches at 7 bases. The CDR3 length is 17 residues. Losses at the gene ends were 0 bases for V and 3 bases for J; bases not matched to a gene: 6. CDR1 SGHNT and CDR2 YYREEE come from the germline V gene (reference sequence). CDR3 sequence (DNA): TGTGCCAGCAGCTTGGGAGGGGGCGGAGGTGGGGCCAACGTCCTGACTTTC. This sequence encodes CASSLGGGGGGANVLTF.